These 27 T cell receptor beta chains were sequenced from one sample in a study of shared clonotypes between healthy human individuals. Selected positively for CCR7 and CD45RO-negative, naive CD8 cells excluded terminally differentiated effector memory CD45RA+ cells. Sequenced by immunoSEQ multiplex PCR; TCRdb stores in-frame clones only, minus some. The sample holds around 700,000 clones, 90% to 95% seen once. The sequencing sample was made of naive CD8+ T cells sorted from blood. The source is a man aged 25-45 years in good health.

This chain joins TRBV28 and TRBJ2-7; TRBD2 agrees at 13 bases. The CDR3 has 14 amino acids. V was pared by 7 bases and J by 5 bases, with 5 bases of the junction left unmatched. The germline V gene encodes CDR1 MDHEN and CDR2 SYDVKM. As DNA, the CDR3 is TGTGCCAGCACTTGGACTAGCGGGAGCCACGAGCAGTACTTC. Its protein product is CASTWTSGSHEQYF.

The chain is built from TRBV2 and TRBJ2-3, with 7 bases lining up with TRBD2. This CDR3 has 15 amino acids. V shed 9 bases and J 0 bases; nucleotides not matched to a gene: 9. CDR1 is SNHLY, CDR2 FYNNEI, per germline. The CDR3, as DNA: TGTGCCAGGCCGCTAAGCGGGGCTAGCACAGATACGCAGTATTTT. This codes for CARPLSGASTDTQYF.

This chain uses TRBV5-1 with TRBJ2-5; 13 positions match TRBD2. The CDR3 has 16 amino acids. CDR1 and CDR2 from the germline V gene are SGHRS and YFSETQ. J gave up 7 bases and V 0 bases, and 6 bases lay outside the gene matches. The DNA of the CDR3 is TGCGCCAGCAGCTTGGAACTAGCGGGAGGGCCTTTGACCCAGTACTTC. Residues: CASSLELAGGPLTQYF.

V and J are TRBV7-6 and TRBJ2-5, with TRBD1 matching 7 bases. The CDR3 has 18 residues. V was clipped by 4 bases and J by 5 bases; unmatched bases: 19. Germline lookup yields CDR1 SGHVS and CDR2 FNYEAQ. The CDR3: CASSSRPTGTAGGETQYF. The DNA for the CDR3 is TGTGCCAGCAGCTCCCGTCCCACTGGGACAGCCGGTGGGGAGACCCAGTACTTC.

This chain links TRBV4-1 with TRBJ2-7; D remains unclear. With 4 bases removed from V and 2 bases from J, the gap between germline ends came to 9 bases. This CDR3 contains 13 residues. Germline lookup yields CDR1 MGHRA and CDR2 YSYEKL. DNA for the CDR3: TGCGCCAGCAGCCTCGACGAGACCTACGAGCAGTACTTC. Translating it yields CASSLDETYEQYF.

V is TRBV5-4 and J is TRBJ2-1; unclear D gene. V was clipped by 4 bases and J by 5 bases, with 19 bases between them. The length of the CDR3 is 16 residues. The V gene's germline CDR1 is SGHNT and CDR2 YYREEE (reference sequence). The CDR3 DNA reads TGTGCCAGCAGCGCACAACAACCCATACGGGACAATGAGCAGTTCTTC. This codes for CASSAQQPIRDNEQFF.

The rearrangement uses TRBV4-1 and TRBJ2-1, with 9 bases fitting TRBD2. Trimming took 1 base from V and 12 from J; bases not matched to a gene: 10. The germline V gene encodes CDR1 MGHRA and CDR2 YSYEKL. This CDR3 comprises 15 residues. The CDR3 nucleotides read TGCGCCAGCAGCCAAGGCCCCATAGCTAGCGGGGTGCAGTTCTTC. Amino acid sequence: CASSQGPIASGVQFF.

This chain's CDR3 is CASSLLLGGSGYEQYF. CDR3 sequence (DNA): TGTGCCAGCAGCTTACTCCTTGGCGGGAGTGGCTACGAGCAGTACTTC. The rearrangement uses TRBV7-8 and TRBJ2-7, with 7 bases aligning to TRBD2. Germline assignment: CDR1 SGHVS and CDR2 FQNEAQ. V trimming: 2 bases; J trimming: 3 bases; junction bases outside the gene matches: 10. The CDR3 runs to 16 residues.

The count of this clone is one. The chain has TRBV5-1 and TRBJ1-4, with D unclear. CDR3 length: 15 residues. Trimming shortened V by 5 bases and J by 4 bases, and 15 bases separated the two germline ends. Germline V gene data show CDR1 as SGHRS and CDR2 as YFSETQ. The CDR3 here is CASRPSAGVNEKLFF. The DNA of the CDR3 is TGCGCCAGCAGACCGTCCGCCGGTGTTAATGAAAAACTGTTTTTT.

The chain recombines TRBV9 with TRBJ2-7, with TRBD2 identical over 10 bases. Germline V gene sequence: CDR1 SGDLS, CDR2 YYNGEE. The J segment lost 3 bases and the V segment lost 3 bases, leaving 15 bases of the junction unmatched. CDR3 size: 18 residues. The CDR3 is CASSGNSRPSGRNYEQYF. In DNA, the CDR3 is TGTGCCAGCAGCGGAAATTCCCGACCTAGCGGGAGAAACTACGAGCAGTACTTC.

The V and J genes are TRBV4-1 and TRBJ1-2; D remains ambiguous. V was trimmed by 4 bases and J by 8 bases, leaving 8 bases between them. The germline V gene has CDR1 MGHRA and CDR2 YSYEKL. The CDR3 has 11 residues. DNA for the CDR3: TGCGCCAGCAGCCTTGGAGGGGGCTACACCTTC. Its protein product is CASSLGGGYTF.

The chain combines TRBV5-4 with TRBJ2-7, with D tentatively TRBD2 (7 bases). Germline-derived CDR1 and CDR2 are SGHNT and YYREEE (reference sequence). The CDR3 runs 15 residues. V lost 1 base and J 3 bases, leaving 14 bases between the germline ends. The CDR3 bases are TGTGCCAGCAGCTTGCTTCGGGGGGCTGGCTACGAGCAGTACTTC. Translation gives CASSLLRGAGYEQYF. Supplemented by reference TRBV5-4 and TRBJ2-7, the full variable domain reads ETGVTQSPTHLIKTRGQQVTLRCSSQSGHNTVSWYQQALGQGPQFIFQYYREEENGRGNFPPRFSGLQFPNYSSELNVNALELDDSALYLCASSLLRGAGYEQYFGPGTRLTVT.

The genes are TRBV28 and TRBJ2-7; D is possibly TRBD1 or TRBD2 (5 bases each). CDR3 length: 13 amino acids. Germline V gene data show CDR1 as MDHEN and CDR2 as SYDVKM. V was clipped by 6 bases and J by 3 bases, with 12 bases between them. The CDR3 DNA sequence: TGTGCCAGCAGGAGGGACCCGATCTACGAGCAGTACTTC. This encodes CASRRDPIYEQYF.

The V and J genes are TRBV15 and TRBJ1-5; D call uncertain. CDR1 is LNHNV, CDR2 YYDKDF, per germline (reference sequence). The V gene lost 7 bases and the J gene lost 5 bases, with 18 bases spanning the gap. The CDR3 spans 15 residues. The chain's CDR3 is CATTDPEGRDQPQHF. The CDR3 DNA reads TGTGCCACCACAGATCCAGAAGGGCGCGATCAGCCCCAGCATTTT.

The rearrangement uses TRBV5-5 and TRBJ2-7; 10 positions agree with TRBD1. The ends lost 7 bases at V and 2 bases at J; junction bases unmatched: 6. The CDR3 runs 14 residues. In germline, CDR1 is SGHKS, CDR2 YYEKEE (reference sequence). CDR3 bases: TGTGCCAGCGGGCGGACAGGGGGGACCTACGAGCAGTACTTC. Translation gives CASGRTGGTYEQYF.

This rearrangement joins TRBV6-5 to TRBJ2-3; no clear D. The CDR3 runs 15 residues. Trimming stripped 0 bases from V and 2 bases from J, with 9 bases between. Looked up from germline, CDR1 is MNHEY and CDR2 is SVGAGI. CDR3 DNA sequence: TGTGCCAGCAGTTACTCGGGAATAGACACAGATACGCAGTATTTT. Amino acid sequence: CASSYSGIDTDTQYF.

J is TRBJ2-7 and V is TRBV29-1; D remains ambiguous. Per the germline V gene, CDR1 is SQVTM and CDR2 is ANQGSEA. The CDR3 is made up of 13 amino acids. Trimming stripped 6 bases from V and 0 bases from J, with 12 bases between. CDR3 protein: CSVRHTRSYEQYF. Written as DNA, the CDR3 is TGCAGCGTGAGACACACCCGCTCCTACGAGCAGTACTTC.

This clone was seen a single time. The V and J genes are TRBV7-8 and TRBJ1-2, with 7 bases fitting TRBD1. This CDR3 has 14 residues. Germline V CDR1 and CDR2: SGHVS, FQNEAQ. The V and J ends lost 3 bases and 2 bases, in that order; junction bases with no gene match: 3. CDR3 sequence reads: CASSLGQQNYGYTF. CDR3 nucleotide sequence: TGTGCCAGCAGCTTGGGACAGCAGAACTATGGCTACACCTTC.

CDR3 coding DNA: TGCGCCAGCAGCCAAGCTAATGTACGTGAGGATATCTACGAGCAGTACTTC. Encoded protein: CASSQANVREDIYEQYF. The genes are TRBV4-1 and TRBJ2-7; no reliable D call. V lost 1 base and J lost 3, with 19 bases in between. This CDR3 is 17 amino acids long. CDR1 and CDR2 from the germline V gene are MGHRA and YSYEKL.

The J gene is TRBJ2-1, the V gene TRBV6-5; D unresolved. The V gene lost 0 bases and the J gene lost 6 bases, with 3 bases spanning the gap. This CDR3 comprises 12 residues. Germline-derived CDR1 and CDR2 are MNHEY and SVGAGI. CDR3 in amino acids: CASSYSPNEQFF. CDR3 in DNA: TGTGCCAGCAGTTACTCTCCCAATGAGCAGTTCTTC.

This chain links TRBV11-3 with TRBJ2-1; no firm D call. V lost 4 bases and J 5 bases, leaving 15 bases between the germline ends. Germline assignment: CDR1 SGHNT and CDR2 YENEEA. This CDR3 region has 15 residues. The CDR3 nucleotides read TGTGCCAGCAGCTCCCAACTGGGGATTGACAATGAGCAGTTCTTC. Translating it yields CASSSQLGIDNEQFF. The variable domain in full, completed from reference TRBV11-3 and TRBJ2-1, reads EAGVVQSPRYKIIEKKQPVAFWCNPISGHNTLYWYLQNLGQGPELLIRYENEEAVDDSQLPKDRFSAERLKGVDSTLKIQPAELGDSAVYLCASSSQLGIDNEQFFGPGTRLTVL.

The rearrangement links TRBV19 to TRBJ1-2; D remains unclear. Trimming took 4 bases from V and 6 from J, leaving 21 bases between them. Germline assignment: CDR1 LNHDA and CDR2 SQIVND (reference sequence). CDR3 length: 16 amino acids. The CDR3 DNA sequence: TGTGCCAGTAGTAAGATATTACGGCGTGAGAGAGATGGCTACACCTTC. As protein: CASSKILRRERDGYTF.

This chain connects TRBV6-6 to TRBJ1-2; the D is unclear. CDR3 length: 13 residues. With 6 bases removed from V and 13 bases from J, the gap between germline ends came to 21 bases. Germline V gene lookup returns CDR1 MNHNY and CDR2 SVGAGI (reference sequence). The CDR3: CASSPRVVWGSTF. The DNA for the CDR3 is TGTGCCAGCAGCCCGCGAGTCGTTTGGGGAAGCACCTTC.

This chain links TRBV27 with TRBJ2-5, with TRBD2 matching 9 bases. Unmatched junction bases numbered 8, after V lost 0 bases and J lost 3 bases. The germline V gene has CDR1 MNHEY and CDR2 SMNVEV (reference sequence). The length of the CDR3 is 17 residues. CDR3 sequence (DNA): TGTGCCAGCAGTTTATCGAGATGGGTAGCGGGAGAAGAGACCCAGTACTTC. It codes for CASSLSRWVAGEETQYF.

The V gene is TRBV19, the J gene TRBJ2-7, with TRBD1 matching over 7 bases. The germline CDR1 and CDR2 sequences are LNHDA and SQIVND (reference sequence). J gave up 6 bases and V 5 bases, and 4 bases lay outside the gene matches. CDR3 length: 12 residues. The CDR3 DNA sequence: TGTGCCAGTAGTTGGGGACAGACCGAGCAGTACTTC. It translates to CASSWGQTEQYF.

The gene calls are TRBV2 and TRBJ2-1; the D is unclear. This CDR3 spans 12 amino acids. CDR1 is SNHLY and CDR2 is FYNNEI in the germline V gene. V was pared by 8 bases and J by 4 bases, with 9 bases between. This chain's CDR3 is CASRLSYNEQFF. The DNA of the CDR3 is TGTGCCAGCCGATTATCGTACAATGAGCAGTTCTTC. Full variable domain (missing parts from reference TRBV2 and TRBJ2-1): EPEVTQTPSHQVTQMGQEVILRCVPISNHLYFYWYRQILGQKVEFLVSFYNNEISEKSEIFDDQFSVERPDGSNFTLKIRSTKLEDSAMYFCASRLSYNEQFFGPGTRLTVL.

The chain is built from TRBV4-3 and TRBJ2-7; D assignment may be TRBD1 or TRBD2 (5 bases each). Germline CDR1 and CDR2: LGHNA and YSLEER. Trimming cost V 2 bases and J 4 bases, with 21 bases left between them. This CDR3 is built from 17 residues. The CDR3 nucleotides read TGCGCCAGCAGCCAATCGCAAGTTGAGGGGCGGATTTACGAGCAGTACTTC. Protein product: CASSQSQVEGRIYEQYF.